The source of this T cell receptor (beta chain) is a study of blood T cell repertoires in COVID-19. Trimming cost V 5 bases and J 8 bases; bases outside gene matches: 10. This CDR3 has 15 amino acids. The germline V gene encodes CDR1 KGHSH and CDR2 LQKENI. Profiling relied on immunoSEQ multiplex PCR, and the TCRdb table lists in-frame clones only, not all of them. Of over 90,000 clones in the sample, roughly 90% are singletons; the top ten hold more than 3%. The chain recombines TRBV18 with TRBJ2-1, with 9 bases fitting TRBD1. The sequence derives from a woman between 65 and 79 years old with acute or convalescent COVID-19. The sample was peripheral blood. CDR3 DNA sequence: TGTGCCAGCTCAAACACCCGGGACAGGGATTATGAGCAGTTCTTC. Amino acid sequence: CASSNTRDRDYEQFF.